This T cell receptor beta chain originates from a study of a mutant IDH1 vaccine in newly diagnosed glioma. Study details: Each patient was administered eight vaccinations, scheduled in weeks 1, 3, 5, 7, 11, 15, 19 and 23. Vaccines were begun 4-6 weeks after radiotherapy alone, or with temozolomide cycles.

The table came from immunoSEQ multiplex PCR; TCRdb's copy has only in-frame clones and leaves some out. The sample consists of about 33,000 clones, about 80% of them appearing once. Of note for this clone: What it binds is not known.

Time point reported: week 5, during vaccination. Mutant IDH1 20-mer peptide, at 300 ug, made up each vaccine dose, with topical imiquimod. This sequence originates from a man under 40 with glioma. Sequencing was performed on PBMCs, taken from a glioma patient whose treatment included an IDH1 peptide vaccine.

The CDR3 is CASSLQAGEADTQYF. CDR3 nucleotide sequence: TGCGCCAGCAGCTTGCAAGCGGGAGAGGCAGATACGCAGTATTTT. The chain uses TRBV5-1 and TRBJ2-3; TRBD2 agrees at 8 bases. The trim removed 1 base at V and 4 bases at J, leaving 5 bases unmatched. This CDR3 comprises 15 residues. The germline gives CDR1 SGHRS, CDR2 YFSETQ.